Below, 24 T cell receptor beta chains from the same sample are listed, as sequenced in a study of blood T cell repertoires in COVID-19. The protocol was immunoSEQ multiplex PCR, while the TCRdb copy is restricted to in-frame clones and leaves out a portion. Of fewer than 200,000 clones in the sample, 80% to 95% were seen once. Sequences were obtained from peripheral blood. Every receptor here comes from a man in his fifties with acute or convalescent COVID-19.

This chain connects TRBV7-9 to TRBJ2-4; 9 bases are shared with TRBD2. V gave up 1 base and J gave up 7 bases; unmatched junction bases: 8. CDR3 size: 16 residues. Germline CDR1 and CDR2: SEHNR and FQNEAQ (reference sequence). The CDR3 is CASSLGSGGWGNIQYF. In nucleotides, the CDR3 is TGTGCCAGCAGCTTAGGTAGCGGGGGCTGGGGGAACATTCAGTACTTC. The full variable domain, in which reference TRBV7-9 and TRBJ2-4 provide the parts outside the CDR3, is DTGVSQNPRHKITKRGQNVTFRCDPISEHNRLYWYRQTLGQGPEFLTYFQNEAQLEKSRLLSDRFSAERPKGSFSTLEIQRTEQGDSAMYLCASSLGSGGWGNIQYFGAGTRLSVL.

The chain employs TRBV15 and TRBJ2-1; a possible D gene is TRBD2 (5 bases). V was trimmed by 0 bases and J by 3 bases, leaving 9 bases between them. The CDR3 length is 15 residues. Germline loops: CDR1 LNHNV, CDR2 YYDKDF (reference sequence). For the CDR3, the DNA is TGTGCCACCAGCAGAGACCGGGGTGGCTACAATGAGCAGTTCTTC. This encodes CATSRDRGGYNEQFF.

The J gene is TRBJ2-3, the V gene TRBV7-9; 8 bases agree with TRBD1. Germline trimming cut 9 bases from V and 1 base from J; bases unmatched to any gene: 6. CDR1 is SEHNR and CDR2 is FQNEAQ in the germline V gene (reference sequence). This CDR3 comprises 14 residues. In nucleotides, the CDR3 is TGTGCCAGAGCGGCGGGACAGGGCACAGATACGCAGTATTTT. Amino acid sequence: CARAAGQGTDTQYF. Looking up the rest from reference TRBV7-9 and TRBJ2-3 gives the full variable domain: DTGVSQNPRHKITKRGQNVTFRCDPISEHNRLYWYRQTLGQGPEFLTYFQNEAQLEKSRLLSDRFSAERPKGSFSTLEIQRTEQGDSAMYLCARAAGQGTDTQYFGPGTRLTVL.

As to this clone: At one boundary the junction diverges from the germline segment, which might be a read error. This chain joins TRBV7-8 and TRBJ1-1, with unresolved D. The CDR3 loop spans 13 amino acids. CDR1 SGHVS and CDR2 FQNEAQ come from the germline V gene. CDR3 sequence reads: CASSLAPITEAFF. CDR3 in DNA: TGTGCCAGCAGCCTAGCCCCCATCACTGAAGCTTTCTTT.

This clone was seen just once. This rearrangement joins TRBV9 to TRBJ1-1, with 10 bases aligning to TRBD1. In germline, CDR1 is SGDLS, CDR2 YYNGEE. V shed 0 bases and J 6 bases; nucleotides not matched to a gene: 2. The CDR3 extends over 14 amino acids. CDR3 coding DNA: TGTGCCAGCAGCGTAGCGGACAGGGGGTCTGAAGCTTTCTTT. It codes for CASSVADRGSEAFF.

This chain uses TRBV27 with TRBJ2-1, with TRBD2 matching 12 bases. This CDR3 is 13 amino acids long. The trim removed 6 bases at V and 15 bases at J, leaving 9 bases unmatched. Germline V gene lookup returns CDR1 MNHEY and CDR2 SMNVEV (reference sequence). CDR3 residues: CASSSRLAGDPFF. For the CDR3, the DNA is TGTGCCAGCAGCTCCAGACTAGCGGGAGACCCGTTCTTC.

The J gene is TRBJ1-5, the V gene TRBV12-3 or TRBV12-4; unclear D gene. The CDR3 runs 13 residues. The V gene lost 6 bases and the J gene lost 6 bases, with 12 bases spanning the gap. For the CDR3, the DNA is TGTGCCAGCAGCGGCCCATCAGGTCAGCCCCAGCATTTT. As protein: CASSGPSGQPQHF.

The rearrangement uses TRBV9 and TRBJ2-3, with TRBD1 matching 9 bases. The CDR3 extends over 17 amino acids. Germline V gene lookup returns CDR1 SGDLS and CDR2 YYNGEE. With 3 bases clipped from V and 2 bases from J, the junction kept 10 bases outside the gene matches. The CDR3 sequence is CASSAQQGAPPTDTQYF. CDR3 bases: TGTGCCAGCAGCGCCCAACAGGGGGCCCCTCCCACAGATACGCAGTATTTT. The full variable domain, completed using reference TRBV9 and TRBJ2-3, is DSGVTQTPKHLITATGQRVTLRCSPRSGDLSVYWYQQSLDQGLQFLIQYYNGEERAKGNILERFSAQQFPDLHSELNLSSLELGDSALYFCASSAQQGAPPTDTQYFGPGTRLTVL.

This rearrangement joins TRBV30 to TRBJ1-2; the match to TRBD1 covers 8 bases. The V gene end was trimmed by 4 bases and the J gene end by 4 bases; junction bases not matched to a gene: 8. CDR1 is GTSNPN, CDR2 SVGIG, per germline (reference sequence). The CDR3 is 14 residues long. The CDR3 DNA sequence: TGTGCCTGGACCCGACAGGGGAGGATCTATGGCTACACCTTC. It is translated as CAWTRQGRIYGYTF.

The sample holds one count of this clone. The V gene is TRBV29-1, the J gene TRBJ2-1; the D gene is possibly TRBD2 (6 bases). This CDR3 has 14 amino acids. Germline CDR1 and CDR2: SQVTM and ANQGSEA. The CDR3 spells CSHASGGVYNEQFF. The CDR3 DNA sequence: TGCAGTCATGCCTCCGGGGGTGTCTACAATGAGCAGTTCTTC.

This chain links TRBV9 with TRBJ1-4; D perhaps matches TRBD1 (5 bases). Germline CDR1 reads SGDLS; CDR2 reads YYNGEE. Between the trimmed V and J ends, which lost 4 bases and 6 bases, there was a span of 16 bases. The CDR3 extends over 15 amino acids. The CDR3 protein is CASSLRQSGDEKLFF. The CDR3, as DNA: TGTGCCAGCAGCCTGCGACAGAGCGGGGATGAAAAACTGTTTTTT.

V is TRBV5-1 and J is TRBJ2-7; D is undetermined. CDR1 and CDR2 (germline): SGHRS, YFSETQ. With 6 bases removed from V and 1 base from J, the gap between germline ends came to 14 bases. This CDR3 is built from 14 residues. The CDR3 sequence is CASKPEQSSYEQYF. CDR3 nucleotides: TGCGCCAGCAAACCAGAACAGTCGTCCTACGAGCAGTACTTC.

This chain connects TRBV18 to TRBJ1-1, with D tentatively TRBD1 (5 bases). CDR1 and CDR2 from the germline V gene are KGHSH and LQKENI. The CDR3 runs to 15 residues. V was cut by 8 bases and J by 2 bases, with 18 bases left in between. The CDR3 coding sequence is TGTGCCAGCGCAATCTCGGGGGTGGAAAACACTGAAGCTTTCTTT. The encoded protein is CASAISGVENTEAFF. Full variable domain (outside the CDR3, taken from reference TRBV18 and TRBJ1-1): NAGVMQNPRHLVRRRGQEARLRCSPMKGHSHVYWYRQLPEEGLKFMVYLQKENIIDESGMPKERFSAEFPKEGPSILRIQQVVRGDSAAYFCASAISGVENTEAFFGQGTRLTVV.

The V gene is TRBV6-6, the J gene TRBJ1-2; 8 bases agree with TRBD1. The CDR3 runs to 13 residues. With 4 bases clipped from V and 4 bases from J, the junction kept 2 bases outside the gene matches. Germline loops: CDR1 MNHNY, CDR2 SVGAGI (reference sequence). The CDR3 bases are TGTGCCAGCAGTTCAGGGGGCGGCTATGGCTACACCTTC. The encoded protein is CASSSGGGYGYTF.

The chain is built from TRBV5-4 and TRBJ2-3; 10 positions agree with TRBD2. With V trimmed by 3 bases and J by 3 bases, 7 bases remained unmatched. Germline lookup yields CDR1 SGHNT and CDR2 YYREEE (reference sequence). The CDR3 covers 16 residues. This chain's CDR3 is CASSSLSGGGTDTQYF. The DNA of the CDR3 is TGTGCCAGCAGCTCCCTAAGCGGGGGGGGTACAGATACGCAGTATTTT. Full variable domain (rest looked up from reference TRBV5-4 and TRBJ2-3): ETGVTQSPTHLIKTRGQQVTLRCSSQSGHNTVSWYQQALGQGPQFIFQYYREEENGRGNFPPRFSGLQFPNYSSELNVNALELDDSALYLCASSSLSGGGTDTQYFGPGTRLTVL.

The chain has TRBV7-3 and TRBJ2-1; 7 bases agree with TRBD2. The CDR3 spans 15 residues. Germline trimming cut 5 bases from V and 1 base from J; bases unmatched to any gene: 5. Germline V gives CDR1 SGHTA, CDR2 FQGTGA. The CDR3 is CASSLGLVSYNEQFF. CDR3 in DNA: TGTGCCAGCAGCCTAGGACTAGTATCCTACAATGAGCAGTTCTTC.

Points on this clone: Other nucleotide sequences in the sample specify the same CDR3. The chain employs TRBV19 and TRBJ1-4; no reliable D call. The germline V and J ends were trimmed by 3 bases and 3 bases, with 8 bases remaining between them. Germline values: CDR1 LNHDA, CDR2 SQIVND (reference sequence). The CDR3 loop spans 14 amino acids. The CDR3 DNA reads as TGTGCCAGTAGTATCGGTACAGCTAATGAAAAACTGTTTTTT. It yields the protein CASSIGTANEKLFF.

This chain links TRBV3-1 (or the pseudogene TRBV3-2) with TRBJ2-7; 10 bases align to TRBD2. The V gene end was trimmed by 1 base and the J gene end by 3 bases; junction bases not matched to a gene: 12. The germline V gene has CDR1 LGHDT and CDR2 YNNKEL (reference sequence). The CDR3 runs 18 residues. The CDR3 DNA reads TGTGCCAGCAGCCAAGTAAGAACTAGCGGGAAAACCAACTACGAGCAGTACTTC. Its translation is CASSQVRTSGKTNYEQYF.

V gene TRBV7-9 combines with J gene TRBJ1-2; 8 nucleotides agree with TRBD1. CDR1 is SEHNR, CDR2 FQNEAQ, per germline (reference sequence). Unmatched junction bases numbered 12, after V lost 5 bases and J lost 7 bases. This CDR3 contains 15 residues. The CDR3 is CASSHVPGQEGGYTF. The DNA for the CDR3 is TGTGCCAGCAGCCACGTCCCGGGACAGGAGGGTGGCTACACCTTC.

The chain employs TRBV5-1 and TRBJ1-1; TRBD1 aligns across 9 bases. V shed 0 bases, J shed 0 bases, and the junction held 6 bases outside the gene matches. Per germline, CDR1 SGHRS and CDR2 YFSETQ. This CDR3 is built from 17 residues. This CDR3 is CASSLAGTGRLNTEAFF. CDR3 sequence (DNA): TGCGCCAGCAGCTTGGCCGGGACAGGGAGGCTGAACACTGAAGCTTTCTTT.

V and J are TRBV4-1 and TRBJ1-1; D may be TRBD1 (6 bases). The CDR3 has 19 residues. The germline gives CDR1 MGHRA, CDR2 YSYEKL. Between the trimmed V and J ends, which lost 2 bases and 3 bases, there was a span of 25 bases. The chain's CDR3 is CASSQTRGSGEFRDTEAFF. DNA of the CDR3: TGCGCCAGCAGCCAAACAAGAGGGTCAGGGGAATTTAGGGACACTGAAGCTTTCTTT.

The rearrangement uses TRBV6-5 and TRBJ1-6; 7 bases agree with TRBD1. This CDR3 spans 15 amino acids. V trimming: 4 bases; J trimming: 7 bases; junction bases outside the gene matches: 7. CDR1 is MNHEY, CDR2 SVGAGI, per germline. The CDR3 protein is CASSSYGTANSPLHF. CDR3 DNA sequence: TGTGCCAGCAGTTCATACGGGACAGCCAATTCACCCCTCCACTTT.

The chain uses TRBV28 and TRBJ2-1; maybe TRBD2 (5 bases). The CDR3 length is 13 residues. The germline V and J ends were trimmed by 8 bases and 4 bases, with 12 bases remaining between them. CDR1 and CDR2 (germline): MDHEN, SYDVKM. In DNA, the CDR3 is TGTGCCAGCGAGGGCCCGCCTTACAATGAGCAGTTCTTC. Translated: CASEGPPYNEQFF.

The V and J genes are TRBV4-1 and TRBJ1-5; 8 bases are a match to TRBD1. CDR1 is MGHRA, CDR2 YSYEKL, per germline. The CDR3 is 15 amino acids. V shed 3 bases, J shed 3 bases, and the junction held 4 bases outside the gene matches. CDR3 coding DNA: TGCGCCAGCAGCCAGGAGGGACAGGTCAATCAGCCCCAGCATTTT. Translating it yields CASSQEGQVNQPQHF.